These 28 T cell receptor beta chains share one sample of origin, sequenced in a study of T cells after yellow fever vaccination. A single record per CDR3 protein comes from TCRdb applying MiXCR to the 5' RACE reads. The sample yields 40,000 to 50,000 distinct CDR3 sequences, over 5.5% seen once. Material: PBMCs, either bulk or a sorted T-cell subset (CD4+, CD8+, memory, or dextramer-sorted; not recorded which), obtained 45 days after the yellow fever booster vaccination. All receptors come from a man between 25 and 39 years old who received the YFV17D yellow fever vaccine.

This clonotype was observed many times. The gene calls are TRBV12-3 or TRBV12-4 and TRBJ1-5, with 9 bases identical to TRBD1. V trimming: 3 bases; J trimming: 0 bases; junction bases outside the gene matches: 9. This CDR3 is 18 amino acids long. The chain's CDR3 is CASSFGTGYQYSNQPQHF. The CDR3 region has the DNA TGTGCCAGCAGTTTCGGGACAGGGTATCAATATAGCAATCAGCCCCAGCATTTT.

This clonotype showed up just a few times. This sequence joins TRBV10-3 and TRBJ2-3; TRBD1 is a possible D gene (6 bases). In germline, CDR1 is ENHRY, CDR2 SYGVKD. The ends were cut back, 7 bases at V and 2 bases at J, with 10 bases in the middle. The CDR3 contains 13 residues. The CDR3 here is CAIKGEYTDTQYF. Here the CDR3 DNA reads TGTGCCATCAAGGGGGAGTACACAGATACGCAGTATTTT.

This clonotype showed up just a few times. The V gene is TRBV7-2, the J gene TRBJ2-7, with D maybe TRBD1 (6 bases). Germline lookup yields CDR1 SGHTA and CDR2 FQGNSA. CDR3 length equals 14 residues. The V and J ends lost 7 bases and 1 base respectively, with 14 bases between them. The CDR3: CASNIPGHSYEQYF. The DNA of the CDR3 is TGTGCCAGCAACATACCGGGACATTCCTACGAGCAGTACTTC. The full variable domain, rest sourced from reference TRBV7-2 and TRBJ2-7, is GAGVSQSPSNKVTEKGKDVELRCDPISGHTALYWYRQSLGQGLEFLIYFQGNSAPDKSGLPSDRFSAERTGGSVSTLTIQRTQQEDSAVYLCASNIPGHSYEQYFGPGTRLTVT.

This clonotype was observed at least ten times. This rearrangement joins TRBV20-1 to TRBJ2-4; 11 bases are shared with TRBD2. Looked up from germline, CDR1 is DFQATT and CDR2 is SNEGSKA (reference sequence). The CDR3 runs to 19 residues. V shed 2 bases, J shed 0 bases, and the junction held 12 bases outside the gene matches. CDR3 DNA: TGCAGTGCTAGACCCCTGCTAGCGGGAGGCACGCTAGCCAAAAACATTCAGTACTTC. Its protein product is CSARPLLAGGTLAKNIQYF.

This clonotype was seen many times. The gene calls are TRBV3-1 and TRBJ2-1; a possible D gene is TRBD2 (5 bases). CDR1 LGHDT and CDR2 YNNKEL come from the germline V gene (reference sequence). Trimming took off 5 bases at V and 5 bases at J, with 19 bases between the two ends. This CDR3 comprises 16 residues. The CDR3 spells CASSKSAAVANNEQFF. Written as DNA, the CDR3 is TGTGCCAGCAGCAAGTCAGCGGCAGTAGCCAACAATGAGCAGTTCTTC.

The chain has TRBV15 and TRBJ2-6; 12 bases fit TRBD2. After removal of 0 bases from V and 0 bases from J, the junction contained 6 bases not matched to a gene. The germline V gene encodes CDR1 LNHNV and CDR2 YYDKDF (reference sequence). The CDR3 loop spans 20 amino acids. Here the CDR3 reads CATSRDFATSGSSGANVLTF. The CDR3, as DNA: TGTGCCACCAGCAGAGATTTTGCGACTAGCGGGAGCTCTGGGGCCAACGTCCTGACTTTC.

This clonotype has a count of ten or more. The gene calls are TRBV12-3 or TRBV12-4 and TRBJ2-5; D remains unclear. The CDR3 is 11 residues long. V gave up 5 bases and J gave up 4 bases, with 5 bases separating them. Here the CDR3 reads CASSVGETQYF. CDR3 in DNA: TGTGCCAGCAGTGTCGGAGAGACCCAGTACTTC.

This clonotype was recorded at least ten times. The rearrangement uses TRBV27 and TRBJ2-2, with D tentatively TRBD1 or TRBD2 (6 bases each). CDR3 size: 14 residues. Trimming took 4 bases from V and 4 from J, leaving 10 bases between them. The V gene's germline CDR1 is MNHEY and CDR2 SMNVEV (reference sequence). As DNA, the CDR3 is TGTGCCAGCAGTTGGGGGGCAACCACCGGGGAGCTGTTTTTT. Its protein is CASSWGATTGELFF.

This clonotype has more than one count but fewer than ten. CDR3 nucleotides: TGCAGCGTTGAACCCGGGAGTGAGACCCAGTACTTC. The encoded protein is CSVEPGSETQYF. The chain carries TRBV29-1 and TRBJ2-5; TRBD2 is a possible D gene (6 bases). Trimming took off 2 bases at V and 5 bases at J, with 9 bases between the two ends. The CDR3 runs to 12 residues. Germline CDR1 and CDR2: SQVTM and ANQGSEA.

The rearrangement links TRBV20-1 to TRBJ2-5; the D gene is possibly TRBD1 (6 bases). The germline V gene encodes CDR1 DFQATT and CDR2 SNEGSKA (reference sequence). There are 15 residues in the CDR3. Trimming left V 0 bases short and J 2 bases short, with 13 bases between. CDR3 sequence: CSARDIRRGQETQYF. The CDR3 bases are TGCAGTGCTAGAGATATCAGAAGGGGGCAAGAGACCCAGTACTTC.

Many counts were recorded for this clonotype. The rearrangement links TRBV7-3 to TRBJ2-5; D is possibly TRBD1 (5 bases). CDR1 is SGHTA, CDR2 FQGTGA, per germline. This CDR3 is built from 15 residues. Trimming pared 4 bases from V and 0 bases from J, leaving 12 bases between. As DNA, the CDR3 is TGTGCCAGCAGCTCCCCCTCGACAGACCAAGAGACCCAGTACTTC. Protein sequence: CASSSPSTDQETQYF.

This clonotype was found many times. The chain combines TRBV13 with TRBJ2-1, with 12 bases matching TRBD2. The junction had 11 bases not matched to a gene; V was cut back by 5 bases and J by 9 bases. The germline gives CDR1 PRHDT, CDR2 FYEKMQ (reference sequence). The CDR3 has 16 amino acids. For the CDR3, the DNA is TGTGCCAGCAGCAAGAAACTAGCGGGAGGAAGCGGTGAGCAGTTCTTC. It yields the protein CASSKKLAGGSGEQFF.

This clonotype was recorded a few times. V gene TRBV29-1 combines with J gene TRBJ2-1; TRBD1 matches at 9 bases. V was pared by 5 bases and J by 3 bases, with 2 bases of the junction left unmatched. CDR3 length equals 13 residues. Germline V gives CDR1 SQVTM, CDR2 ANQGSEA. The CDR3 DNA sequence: TGCAGCGTTTCGACAGGGGGCTACAATGAGCAGTTCTTC. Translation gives CSVSTGGYNEQFF.

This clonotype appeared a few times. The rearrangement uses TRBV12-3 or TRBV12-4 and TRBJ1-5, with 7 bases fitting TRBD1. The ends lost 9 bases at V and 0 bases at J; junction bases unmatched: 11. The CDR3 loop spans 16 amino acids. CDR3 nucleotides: TGTGCCAGTACGGGCGGGTCAGGGGGTAGCAATCAGCCCCAGCATTTT. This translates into CASTGGSGGSNQPQHF.

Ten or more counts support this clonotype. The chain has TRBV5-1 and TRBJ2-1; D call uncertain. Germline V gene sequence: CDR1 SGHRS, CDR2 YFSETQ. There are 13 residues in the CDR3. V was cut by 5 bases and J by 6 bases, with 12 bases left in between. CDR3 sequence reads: CASRPDVVNEQFF. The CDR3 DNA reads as TGCGCCAGCAGGCCTGATGTGGTCAATGAGCAGTTCTTC.

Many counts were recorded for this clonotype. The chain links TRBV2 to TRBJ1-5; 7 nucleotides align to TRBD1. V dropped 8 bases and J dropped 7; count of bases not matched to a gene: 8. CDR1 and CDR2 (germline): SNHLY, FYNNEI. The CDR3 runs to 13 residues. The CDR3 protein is CASGRQGRQPQHF. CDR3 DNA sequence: TGTGCCAGCGGAAGACAGGGACGGCAGCCCCAGCATTTT.

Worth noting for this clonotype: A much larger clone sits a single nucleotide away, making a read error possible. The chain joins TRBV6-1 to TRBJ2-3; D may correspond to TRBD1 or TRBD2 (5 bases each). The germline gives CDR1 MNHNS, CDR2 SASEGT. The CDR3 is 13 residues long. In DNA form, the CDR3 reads TGTGCCAGAATACAGGCTAGCACAGATCCGCAGTATTTT. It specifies CARIQASTDPQYF.

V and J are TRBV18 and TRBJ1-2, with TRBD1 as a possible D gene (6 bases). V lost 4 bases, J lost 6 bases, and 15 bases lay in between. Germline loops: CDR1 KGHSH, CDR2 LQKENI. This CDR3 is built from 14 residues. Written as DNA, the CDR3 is TGTGCCAGCTCACGCGTATCACAGGGAAATGGCTACACCTTC. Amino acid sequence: CASSRVSQGNGYTF.

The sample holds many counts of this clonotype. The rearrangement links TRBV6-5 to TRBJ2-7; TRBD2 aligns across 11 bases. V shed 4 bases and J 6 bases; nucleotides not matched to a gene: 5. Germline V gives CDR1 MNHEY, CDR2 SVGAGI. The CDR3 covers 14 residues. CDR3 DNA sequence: TGTGCCAGCAGTTCCAATAGCGGGAGGGGCGAGCAGTACTTC. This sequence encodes CASSSNSGRGEQYF.

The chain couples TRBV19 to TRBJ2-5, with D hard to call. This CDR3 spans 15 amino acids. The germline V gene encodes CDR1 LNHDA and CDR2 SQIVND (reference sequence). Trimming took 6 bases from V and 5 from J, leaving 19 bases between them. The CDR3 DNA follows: TGTGCCAGTAGATTAGCAGATAGTGGTGTTGAGACCCAGTACTTC. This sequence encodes CASRLADSGVETQYF.

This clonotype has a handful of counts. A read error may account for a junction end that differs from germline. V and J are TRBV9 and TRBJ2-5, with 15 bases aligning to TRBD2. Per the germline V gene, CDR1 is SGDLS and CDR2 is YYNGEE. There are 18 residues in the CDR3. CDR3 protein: CACSVAGLAGGQLETQYF. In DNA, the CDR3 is TGTGCCTGCAGCGTAGCGGGACTAGCGGGAGGACAACTAGAGACCCAGTACTTC.

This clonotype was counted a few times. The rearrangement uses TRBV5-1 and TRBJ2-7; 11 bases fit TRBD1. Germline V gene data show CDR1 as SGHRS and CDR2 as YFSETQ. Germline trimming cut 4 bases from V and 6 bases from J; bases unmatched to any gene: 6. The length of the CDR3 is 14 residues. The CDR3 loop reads CASSQDRGRGEQYF. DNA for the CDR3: TGCGCCAGCAGCCAGGACAGGGGGCGAGGCGAGCAGTACTTC.

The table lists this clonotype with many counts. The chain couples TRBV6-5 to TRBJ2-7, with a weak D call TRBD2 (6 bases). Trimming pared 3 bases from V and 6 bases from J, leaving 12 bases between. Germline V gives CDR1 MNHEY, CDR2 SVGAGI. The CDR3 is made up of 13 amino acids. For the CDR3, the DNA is TGTGCCAGCAGTTATCTCGGGGGAAGCGAGCAGTACTTC. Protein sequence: CASSYLGGSEQYF.

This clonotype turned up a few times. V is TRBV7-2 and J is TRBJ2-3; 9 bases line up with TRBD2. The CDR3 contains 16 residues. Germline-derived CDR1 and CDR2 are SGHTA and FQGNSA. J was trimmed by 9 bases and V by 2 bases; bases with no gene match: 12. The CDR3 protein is CASSLSLAGSAGTQYF. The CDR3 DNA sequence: TGTGCCAGCAGCTTATCACTAGCGGGCTCGGCGGGGACGCAGTATTTT.

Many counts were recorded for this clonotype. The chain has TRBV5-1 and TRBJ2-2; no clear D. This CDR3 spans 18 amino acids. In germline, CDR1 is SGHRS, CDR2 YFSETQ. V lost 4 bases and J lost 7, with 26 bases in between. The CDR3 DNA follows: TGCGCCAGCAGCCATACACTCAGCGCGAGCAAATTTCTCGGGGAGCTGTTTTTT. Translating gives CASSHTLSASKFLGELFF.

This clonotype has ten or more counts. The CDR3 DNA is TGTGCCAGCAGCTCTAAACATACAGGGAGCTCCTACGAGCAGTACTTC. Amino acid sequence: CASSSKHTGSSYEQYF. The rearrangement joins TRBV3-1 to TRBJ2-7, with TRBD1 as a possible D gene (6 bases). The germline CDR1 and CDR2 sequences are LGHDT and YNNKEL (reference sequence). The CDR3 has 16 residues. V lost 5 bases and J lost 0, with 17 bases in between.

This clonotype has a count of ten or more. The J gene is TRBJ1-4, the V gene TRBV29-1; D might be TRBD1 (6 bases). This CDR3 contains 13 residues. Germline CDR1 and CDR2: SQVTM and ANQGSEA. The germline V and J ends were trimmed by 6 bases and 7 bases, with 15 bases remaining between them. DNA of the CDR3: TGCAGCGTATCACAGGGACGGGGTGAAAAACTGTTTTTT. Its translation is CSVSQGRGEKLFF.

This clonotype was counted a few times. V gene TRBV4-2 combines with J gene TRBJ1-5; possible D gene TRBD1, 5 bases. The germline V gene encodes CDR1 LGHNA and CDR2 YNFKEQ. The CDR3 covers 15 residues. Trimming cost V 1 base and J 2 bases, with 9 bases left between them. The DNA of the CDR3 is TGTGCCAGCAGCCAAGGGGGAGGGGGCAATCAGCCCCAGCATTTT. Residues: CASSQGGGGNQPQHF.